Below are 6 T cell receptor beta chains sequenced from a single sample in a study of T cells after yellow fever vaccination. TCRdb reanalysed the 5' RACE reads using MiXCR and keeps one entry per CDR3 protein. Of around 550,000 distinct CDR3 sequences listed, roughly a fifth are singletons. Here the sequenced sample was PBMCs, taken 15 days after the yellow fever booster vaccination. Every receptor here comes from a man aged 25-45 years who received the YFV17D yellow fever vaccine.

This clonotype turned up a few times. The V and J genes are TRBV29-1 and TRBJ1-1; 7 positions match TRBD1. V shed 4 bases, J shed 0 bases, and the junction held 5 bases outside the gene matches. CDR1 and CDR2 (germline): SQVTM, ANQGSEA. CDR3 size: 14 residues. The CDR3 here is CSVGQGYMNTEAFF. In nucleotides, the CDR3 is TGCAGCGTTGGACAGGGTTACATGAACACTGAAGCTTTCTTT. Full variable domain (rest looked up from reference TRBV29-1 and TRBJ1-1): SAVISQKPSRDICQRGTSLTIQCQVDSQVTMMFWYRQQPGQSLTLIATANQGSEATYESGFVIDKFPISRPNLTFSTLTVSNMSPEDSSIYLCSVGQGYMNTEAFFGQGTRLTVV.

The chain combines TRBV20-1 with TRBJ1-4, with no clear D. V lost 3 bases, J lost 8 bases, and 10 bases lay in between. CDR1 is DFQATT and CDR2 is SNEGSKA in the germline V gene (reference sequence). The CDR3 extends over 12 amino acids. The CDR3 DNA reads as TGCAGTGCTAGTAGGATTCGGGAAAAACTGTTTTTT. Its translation: CSASRIREKLFF.

In its sample, this clonotype was seen a few times. The V and J genes are TRBV7-2 and TRBJ2-5; 13 bases fit TRBD2. Germline CDR1 SGHTA, CDR2 FQGNSA. After removal of 5 bases from V and 4 bases from J, the junction contained 7 bases not matched to a gene. The CDR3 spans 16 residues. The DNA of the CDR3 is TGTGCCAGCAGCAACTTGGGGACTAGCGGGATAGAGACCCAGTACTTC. Translation: CASSNLGTSGIETQYF.

This clonotype was counted a few times. The chain is built from TRBV7-2 and TRBJ1-1; D might be TRBD1 (6 bases). Per the germline V gene, CDR1 is SGHTA and CDR2 is FQGNSA. The ends were cut back, 2 bases at V and 5 bases at J, with 12 bases in the middle. The CDR3 runs to 14 residues. The CDR3 loop reads CASSLLQGRTEAFF. CDR3 sequence (DNA): TGTGCCAGCAGCTTACTGCAGGGGCGGACTGAAGCTTTCTTT.

The chain joins TRBV7-2 to TRBJ2-7, with TRBD2 matching 13 bases. The CDR3 extends over 15 amino acids. The trim removed 3 bases at V and 2 bases at J, leaving 1 base unmatched. Germline V CDR1 and CDR2: SGHTA, FQGNSA. In nucleotides, the CDR3 is TGTGCCAGCAGCTTCGGGACTAGCGGGGCCTACGAGCAGTACTTC. This translates into CASSFGTSGAYEQYF.

This clonotype has a handful of counts. This chain connects TRBV29-1 to TRBJ2-7; 8 bases are a match to TRBD1. The germline V gene has CDR1 SQVTM and CDR2 ANQGSEA. J lost 4 bases, V lost 4 bases, and 9 bases had no gene match. This CDR3 spans 14 amino acids. The CDR3 spells CSVGSGTGIYEQYF. The CDR3 DNA reads as TGCAGCGTTGGATCCGGGACAGGAATTTACGAGCAGTACTTC.